These T cell receptor beta chains were read from a single sample in a study of T cells in Graves' hyperthyroidism and ophthalmopathy. TCRdb passed the multiplex PCR reads through MiXCR, listing each CDR3 protein once. The table shows roughly 100,000 distinct CDR3 sequences, with 35% to 45% occurring only once. Sample: peripheral blood or thyroid tissue (not recorded which). The receptors were sampled from a woman in her twenties or thirties with Graves' hyperthyroidism. CDR3s include the opening cysteine and the closing phenylalanine or tryptophan. A D gene is named only where the DNA matches it firmly. Clone size, where shown, is once, few, many, or a class for clones that have expanded.

D	V	J	size	DNA	CDR3
TRBD2	TRBV2	TRBJ2-7	-	TGTGCCAGCAGTGAAAACTTAGCGGGAGGGCCTGGGGAGCAGTACTTC	CASSENLAGGPGEQYF
-	TRBV5-1	TRBJ1-1	many	TGCGCCAGCAGCTATACCCTGGGGGCGATCACTGAAGCTTTCTTT	CASSYTLGAITEAFF
-	TRBV10-3	TRBJ2-5	many	TGTGCCATCAGCCCTAGCCAGGGCGGGGAGACCCAGTACTTC	CAISPSQGGETQYF
-	TRBV20-1	TRBJ2-5	-	TGCAGTGCTGCTAAGTTGGGAGAGACCCAGTACTTC	CSAAKLGETQYF
TRBD1	TRBV11-2	TRBJ1-5	-	TGTGCCAGCAGTTTTCGTGTTTGGAAAGGGGGCTTCAATCAGCCCCAGCATTTT	CASSFRVWKGGFNQPQHF
TRBD2	TRBV7-4	TRBJ2-5	-	TGTGCCAGCAGCGGTAGCGGGAGAGAGACCCAGTACTTC	CASSGSGRETQYF
TRBD2	TRBV28	TRBJ2-2	many	TGTGCCAGCAGTAGGGCGGGAGCACCGCTTAACGGGGAGCTGTTTTTT	CASSRAGAPLNGELFF
TRBD1	TRBV7-8	TRBJ2-7	-	TGTGCCAGCAGCCGGGACAGGGGACGACCCTACGAGCAGTACTTC	CASSRDRGRPYEQYF
TRBD2	TRBV10-3	TRBJ2-7	many	TGTGCCATCAGTGGGGGACTAGCGGAAGAGCAGTACTTC	CAISGGLAEEQYF
-	TRBV6-1	TRBJ1-6	few	TGTGCCAGCAGTCAACAAGATAATTCACCCCTCCACTTT	CASSQQDNSPLHF
TRBD2	TRBV6-5	TRBJ2-5	few	TGTGCCAGCAGTTCCCGGACTAGCGGGATCCGGGGAGAAGAGACCCAGTACTTC	CASSSRTSGIRGEETQYF
TRBD2	TRBV7-2	TRBJ2-2	many	TGTGCCAGCAGCTTCACACTAGCGGGAGGGGGGGAGCTGTTTTTT	CASSFTLAGGGELFF
TRBD1	TRBV13	TRBJ1-6	many	TGTGCCAGCAGCCCACAGGGGAAAGGCTATAATTCACCCCTCCACTTT	CASSPQGKGYNSPLHF
-	TRBV7-9	TRBJ2-7	many	TGTGCCAGTTCGTCCTGGGGCGAGGCCTACGAGCAGTACTTC	CASSSWGEAYEQYF
-	TRBV5-1	TRBJ2-3	many	TGCGCCAGCAGATCAGAACCCAGGGATACGCAGTATTTT	CASRSEPRDTQYF
-	TRBV9	TRBJ2-5	-	TGTGCCAGCAGCGTGGGGGATGCAGGACTAAGAGCCCAGTACTTC	CASSVGDAGLRAQYF
-	TRBV19	TRBJ2-6	many	TGTGCCAGTAGAGGGTCTGGGGCCAACGTCCTGACTTTC	CASRGSGANVLTF
-	TRBV7-2	TRBJ2-5	-	TGTGCCAGCAGCTCCGGACGCACCCAAGAGACCCAGTACTTC	CASSSGRTQETQYF
TRBD1	TRBV10-2	TRBJ1-5	many	TGCGCCAGCAGTGGAACAGGGGGCAATCAGCCCCAGCATTTT	CASSGTGGNQPQHF
-	TRBV10-1	TRBJ1-1	many	TGCGCCAGCAGTGAGTCCAAGGGGAGACAGACGAGAGCTTTCTTT	CASSESKGRQTRAFF
-	TRBV20-1	TRBJ1-2	many	TGCAGTGCTAGAAGGAAGGGAACCAACTATGGCTACACCTTC	CSARRKGTNYGYTF
TRBD1	TRBV28	TRBJ1-5	many	TGTGCCAGCATCCCCTCGGGGACAGGGCTATTTCAGCCCCAGCATTTT	CASIPSGTGLFQPQHF
TRBD2	TRBV9	TRBJ2-2	many	TGTGCCAGCAGCGTAGTAGCGGGAGGCGCCGGGGAGCTGTTTTTT	CASSVVAGGAGELFF
-	TRBV2	TRBJ2-6	-	TGTGCCAGCAGTTTTAAGGCGGGAATGAACACTGGGGCCAACGTCCTGACTTTC	CASSFKAGMNTGANVLTF
-	TRBV12-3/TRBV12-4	TRBJ1-1	many	TGTGCCAGCAGAGGGAGGGAGTGGGCCACTGAAGCTTTCTTT	CASRGREWATEAFF
-	TRBV5-6	TRBJ1-1	many	TGTGCCAGCAGCAGGACAGAAAATGAAGCTTTCTTT	CASSRTENEAFF
-	TRBV12-3/TRBV12-4	TRBJ2-6	-	TGTGCCAGCAGTTTCCGAGGGGGGCGTGTGAGTGGGGCCAACGCCCTGACTTTC	CASSFRGGRVSGANALTF
-	TRBV7-9	TRBJ1-5	-	TGTGCCAGCAGTTTACCCTCGGGGAGGGCCGGTCAGCCCCAGCATTTT	CASSLPSGRAGQPQHF
TRBD1	TRBV7-9	TRBJ1-4	many	TGTGCCAGCAGCTTAGGGGACAGAAATGAAAAACTGTTTTTT	CASSLGDRNEKLFF
-	TRBV28	TRBJ1-2	many	TGTGCCAGCAGTTTCGGTTCAGGGGTCTATGGCTACACCTTC	CASSFGSGVYGYTF
-	TRBV19	TRBJ1-1	once	TGTGCCAGTAGTGCCCGGCGGGGGCCGGGGACTGAAGCTTTCTTT	CASSARRGPGTEAFF
-	TRBV7-2	TRBJ2-7	-	TGTGCCAGCAGCCCAATTACCGGGACCGTCGCCTACGAGCAGTACTTC	CASSPITGTVAYEQYF
-	TRBV10-3	TRBJ2-6	-	TGTGCCATCAGTGAGGGAGGTACTGAAGCTTTC	CAISEGGTEAF